Reported below is one TCR beta chain. How the authors handled the data: How many nucleated cells were present was estimated from reference gene primer amplification. Measured with immunoSEQ multiplex PCR; TCRdb has only the in-frame clones, and not every one. That table furnishes V, J and clone size, whereas the DNA furnished D and trimming. The sample holds nearly 350,000 clones, around nine tenths seen once. The data originate from a study of blood T cell repertoires in COVID-19. Study-wide context: Some COVID-19 samples were acute and others convalescent; all came from the United States, Italy and Spain. Sources were T cells, B-cell-depleted T cells, or PBMCs; the material itself was cDNA or gDNA.

V was cut by 3 bases and J by 5 bases, with 12 bases left in between. Per the germline V gene, CDR1 is SGHDT and CDR2 is YYEEEE. The CDR3 length is 14 residues. Sequencing input: peripheral blood. The chain has TRBV5-6 and TRBJ2-1, with D possibly TRBD2 on 6 matching bases. The TCR originated in a woman aged 18-29 years who had recovered from COVID-19. The CDR3: CASSSGTSNNEQFF. CDR3 DNA sequence: TGTGCCAGCAGCTCCGGGACTTCTAACAATGAGCAGTTCTTC.